This TCR beta chain was observed in a study of T-cell memory formation after mild COVID-19 (dated by TCRdb to the early 2020s). Describing the broader study: TCR sequence clusters from the two donors were largely donor specific. The cohort comprised two young, previously healthy adult volunteers, one female and one male. T-cell clones expanding and contracting after mild COVID-19 in two donors were tracked by longitudinal TCRalpha and TCRbeta repertoire sequencing. General study outcomes and caveats: SARS-CoV-2 specificity of the second-wave clones peaking on day 37 was not confirmed. Balanced CD4/CD8 phenotypes were observed for clones contracting from day 15 to 85, whereas a bias towards CD4+ was observed for a second wave of clones expanding from day 15 to 37. Some responding clones were detected in pre-infection memory, suggesting pre-existing cross-reactive memory T cells joined the SARS-CoV-2 response. Contracting CD4+ clones turned up mainly in the CM and EM memory subsets, whereas EMRA was where CD8+ clones were enriched. Only two mild cases were covered in the study, and larger cohorts including severe cases with pre-infection samples were considered necessary.

TCRdb names Illumina NovaSeq 6000 as the instrument used. Using 5'RACE with constant-segment primers, TCRalpha and TCRbeta cDNA libraries were constructed, with sample barcodes and unique molecular identifiers added in the process. RNA was extracted from every sample with Trizol reagent. Library amplification was performed in two PCR steps, and a second sample barcode and Illumina TruSeq adapters were introduced in the second step. The libraries were sequenced on an Illumina NovaSeq using 2 x 150 bp paired-end reads. On the study's bioinformatics: The reads were demultiplexed and collapsed into UMI-guided consensus sequences using migec v1.2.7. Using mixcr v2.1.11, UMI consensuses were aligned to TRA and TRB V and J templates and then assembled into clonotypes. Clonotypes were classified as expanded or contracted when called significant by both edgeR and NoisET, with noise models trained on biological replicates. For edgeR calls, the thresholds were a false discovery rate-adjusted p below 0.01 and a log2 fold-change of 1. As an exploratory analysis of dynamics, PCA with hierarchical clustering was applied to max-normalized trajectories of the 1000 most abundant clonotypes. Each responding clone was given a CD4 or CD8 phenotype based on the CD4+ and CD8+ repertoires, which had been sequenced separately. TCRdb reworked the public reads: Q25 trimming with fastp, MiXCR clone assembly, productive beta chains retained. Each entry is one CDR3 protein sequence, shown with its most common DNA and genes. TCRdb's processing, not the authors' own work, is the source of the V and J calls. The sample includes about 400,000 distinct CDR3 sequences, with approximately 18% observed a single time. Clones ranked in the top ten supply under 25% of the sample.

This clonotype was counted at least ten times. Its antigen is not yet known. Base qualities are missing; no much larger clone stands one base away. Per the germline V gene, SGHVS is the CDR1 and FQNEAQ is the CDR2. Spanning cysteine to phenylalanine, the CDR3 consists of 17 amino acids. Only the CDR3 portion is preserved as DNA: 51 bases, with reading frame beginning at the first base. V is shortened by 6 bases, J by 0 bases, and the region joining them spans 18 bases. Ficoll-Paque density gradient centrifugation was used to isolate PBMCs. The receptor was isolated from a man between 18 and 35 years old who had mild COVID-19 (a few samples of this study predate the infection). The sample titles of this study are shuffled in the database, so cell type and time point are left out; the donor was told from shared clones. Rearrangement joined TRBV7-8 to TRBJ2-4; the D gene remains uncertain. The sequenced sample was PBMCs or a T cell subset sorted from them (not recorded which). The DNA sequence is as follows: TGTGCCAGCAGTCAGGTGGGCAGGACCCTAGCCAAAAACATTCAGTACTTC. Its product reads: CASSQVGRTLAKNIQYF.